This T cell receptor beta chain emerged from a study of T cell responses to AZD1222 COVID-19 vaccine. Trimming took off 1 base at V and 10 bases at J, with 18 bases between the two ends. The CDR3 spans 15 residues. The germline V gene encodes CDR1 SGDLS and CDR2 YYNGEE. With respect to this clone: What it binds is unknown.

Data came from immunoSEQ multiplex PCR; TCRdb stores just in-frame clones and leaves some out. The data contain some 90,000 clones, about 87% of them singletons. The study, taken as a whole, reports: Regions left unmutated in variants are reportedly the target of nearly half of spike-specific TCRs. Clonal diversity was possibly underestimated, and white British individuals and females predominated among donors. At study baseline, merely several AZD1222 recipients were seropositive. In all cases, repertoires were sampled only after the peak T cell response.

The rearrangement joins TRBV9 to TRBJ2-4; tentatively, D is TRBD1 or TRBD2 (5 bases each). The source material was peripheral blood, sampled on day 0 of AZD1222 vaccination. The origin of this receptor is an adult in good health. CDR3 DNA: TGTGCCAGCAGCGTAACTACCGGCCGGGACGGAATTCAGTACTTC. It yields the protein CASSVTTGRDGIQYF.